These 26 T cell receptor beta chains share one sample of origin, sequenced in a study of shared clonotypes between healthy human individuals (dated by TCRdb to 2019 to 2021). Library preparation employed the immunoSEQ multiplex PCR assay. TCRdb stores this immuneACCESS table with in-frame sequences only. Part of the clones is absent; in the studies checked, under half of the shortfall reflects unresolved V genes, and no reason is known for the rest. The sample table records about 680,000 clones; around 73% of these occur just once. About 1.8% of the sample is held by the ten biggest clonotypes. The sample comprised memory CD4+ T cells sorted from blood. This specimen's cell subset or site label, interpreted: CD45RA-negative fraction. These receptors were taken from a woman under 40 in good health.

The CDR3 sequence: CASSSGQGAYGYTF. The CDR3 nucleotides read TGCGCCAGCAGCAGTGGACAGGGGGCCTATGGCTACACCTTC. The chain couples TRBV5-1 to TRBJ1-2, with TRBD1 matching 11 bases. J was trimmed by 4 bases and V by 4 bases; bases with no gene match: 3. This CDR3 is 14 amino acids long. The germline V gene has CDR1 SGHRS and CDR2 YFSETQ.

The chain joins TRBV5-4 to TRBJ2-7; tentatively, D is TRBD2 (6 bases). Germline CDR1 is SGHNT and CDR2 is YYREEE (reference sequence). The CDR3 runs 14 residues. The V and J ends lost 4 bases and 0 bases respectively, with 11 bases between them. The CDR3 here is CASSGGLPSYEQYF. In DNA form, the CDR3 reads TGTGCCAGCAGCGGGGGACTCCCCTCCTACGAGCAGTACTTC.

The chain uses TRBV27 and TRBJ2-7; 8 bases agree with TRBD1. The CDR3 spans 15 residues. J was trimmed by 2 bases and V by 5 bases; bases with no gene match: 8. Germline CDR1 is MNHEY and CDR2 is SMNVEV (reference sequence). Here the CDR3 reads CASSRTGNEPYEQYF. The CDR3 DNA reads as TGTGCCAGCAGTCGGACAGGGAACGAACCCTACGAGCAGTACTTC.

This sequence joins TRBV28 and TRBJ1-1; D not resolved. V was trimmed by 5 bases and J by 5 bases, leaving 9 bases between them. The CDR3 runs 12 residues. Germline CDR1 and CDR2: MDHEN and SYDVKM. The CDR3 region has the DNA TGTGCCAGCAGTGGCCCCTTGACTGAAGCTTTCTTT. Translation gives CASSGPLTEAFF.

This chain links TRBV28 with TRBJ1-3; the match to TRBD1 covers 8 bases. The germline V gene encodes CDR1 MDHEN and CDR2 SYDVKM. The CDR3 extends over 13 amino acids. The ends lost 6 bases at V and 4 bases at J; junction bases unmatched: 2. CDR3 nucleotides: TGTGCCAGCAGGGACAGGGCAGGAAACACCATATATTTT. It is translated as CASRDRAGNTIYF. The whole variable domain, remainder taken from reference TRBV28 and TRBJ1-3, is DVKVTQSSRYLVKRTGEKVFLECVQDMDHENMFWYRQDPGLGLRLIYFSYDVKMKEKGDIPEGYSVSREKKERFSLILESASTNQTSMYLCASRDRAGNTIYFGEGSWLTVV.

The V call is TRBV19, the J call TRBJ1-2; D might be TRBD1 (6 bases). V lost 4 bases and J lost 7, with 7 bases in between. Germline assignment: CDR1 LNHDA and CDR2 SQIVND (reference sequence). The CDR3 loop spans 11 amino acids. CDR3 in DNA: TGTGCCAGTAGTACAGGGGTTGGCTACACCTTC. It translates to CASSTGVGYTF. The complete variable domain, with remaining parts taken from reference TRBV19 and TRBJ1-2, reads DGGITQSPKYLFRKEGQNVTLSCEQNLNHDAMYWYRQDPGQGLRLIYYSQIVNDFQKGDIAEGYSVSREKKESFPLTVTSAQKNPTAFYLCASSTGVGYTFGSGTRLTVV.

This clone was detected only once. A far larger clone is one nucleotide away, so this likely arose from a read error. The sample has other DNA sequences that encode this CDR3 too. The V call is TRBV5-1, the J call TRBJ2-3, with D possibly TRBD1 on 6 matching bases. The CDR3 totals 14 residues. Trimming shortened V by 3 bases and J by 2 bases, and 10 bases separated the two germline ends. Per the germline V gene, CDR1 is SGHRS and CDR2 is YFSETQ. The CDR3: CASSSGQFTDTQYF. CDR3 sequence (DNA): TGCGCCAGCAGCTCGGGACAATTCACAGATACGCAGTATTTT.

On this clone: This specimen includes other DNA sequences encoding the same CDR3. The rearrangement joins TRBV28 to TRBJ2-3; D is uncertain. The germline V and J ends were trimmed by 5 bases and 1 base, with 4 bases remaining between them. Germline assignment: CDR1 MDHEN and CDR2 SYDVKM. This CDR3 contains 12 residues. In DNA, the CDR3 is TGTGCCAGCAGTAGCCGCACAGATACGCAGTATTTT. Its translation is CASSSRTDTQYF.

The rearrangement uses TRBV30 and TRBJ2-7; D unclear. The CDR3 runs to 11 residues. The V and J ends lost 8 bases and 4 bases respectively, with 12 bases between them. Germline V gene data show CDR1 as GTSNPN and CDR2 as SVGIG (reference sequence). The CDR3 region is CALAASYEQYF. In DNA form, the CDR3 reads TGTGCCCTGGCGGCATCTTACGAGCAGTACTTC.

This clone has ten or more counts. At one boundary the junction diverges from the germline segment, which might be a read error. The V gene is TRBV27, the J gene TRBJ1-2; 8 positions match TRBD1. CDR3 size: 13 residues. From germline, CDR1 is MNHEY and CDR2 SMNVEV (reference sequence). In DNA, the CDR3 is TGTGCCAGCAGTCCCTCCCTTCAGGGGGCCAGGACATTC. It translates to CASSPSLQGARTF.

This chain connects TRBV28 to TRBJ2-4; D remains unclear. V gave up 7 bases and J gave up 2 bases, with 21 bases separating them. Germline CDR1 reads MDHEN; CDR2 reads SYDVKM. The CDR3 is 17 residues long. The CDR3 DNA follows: TGTGCCAGCACCCCCGGCGGTCAGGCCAGGACCAAAAACATTCAGTACTTC. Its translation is CASTPGGQARTKNIQYF.

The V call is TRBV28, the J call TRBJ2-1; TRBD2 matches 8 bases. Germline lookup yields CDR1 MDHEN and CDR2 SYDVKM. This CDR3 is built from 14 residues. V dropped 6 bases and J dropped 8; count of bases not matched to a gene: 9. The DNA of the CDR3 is TGTGCCAGCAGCCCTAGCGGGCCTCGGTATGAGCAGTTCTTC. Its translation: CASSPSGPRYEQFF. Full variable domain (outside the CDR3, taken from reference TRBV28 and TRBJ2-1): DVKVTQSSRYLVKRTGEKVFLECVQDMDHENMFWYRQDPGLGLRLIYFSYDVKMKEKGDIPEGYSVSREKKERFSLILESASTNQTSMYLCASSPSGPRYEQFFGPGTRLTVL.

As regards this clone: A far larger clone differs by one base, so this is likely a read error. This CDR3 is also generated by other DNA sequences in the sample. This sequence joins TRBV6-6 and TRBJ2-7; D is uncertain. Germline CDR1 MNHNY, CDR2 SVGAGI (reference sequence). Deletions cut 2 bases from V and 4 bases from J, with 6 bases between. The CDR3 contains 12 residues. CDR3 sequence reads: CASSYDGYEQYF. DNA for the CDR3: TGTGCCAGCAGTTACGACGGATACGAGCAGTACTTC.

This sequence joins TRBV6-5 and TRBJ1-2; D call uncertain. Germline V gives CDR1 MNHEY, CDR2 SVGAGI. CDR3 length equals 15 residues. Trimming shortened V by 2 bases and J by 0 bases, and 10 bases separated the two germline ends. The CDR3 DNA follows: TGTGCCAGCAGTTACGGCGCTCCCGCTAACTATGGCTACACCTTC. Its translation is CASSYGAPANYGYTF.

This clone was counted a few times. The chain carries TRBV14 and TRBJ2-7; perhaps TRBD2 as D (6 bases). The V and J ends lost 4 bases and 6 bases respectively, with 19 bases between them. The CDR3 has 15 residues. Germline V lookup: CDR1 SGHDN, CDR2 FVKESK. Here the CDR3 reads CASSRSGSSVTEQYF. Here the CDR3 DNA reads TGTGCCAGCAGCCGCTCCGGGAGTTCGGTTACCGAGCAGTACTTC. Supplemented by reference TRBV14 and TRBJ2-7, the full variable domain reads EAGVTQFPSHSVIEKGQTVTLRCDPISGHDNLYWYRRVMGKEIKFLLHFVKESKQDESGMPNNRFLAERTGGTYSTLKVQPAELEDSGVYFCASSRSGSSVTEQYFGPGTRLTVT.

The CDR3 loop reads CASSLWASSGNTIYF. CDR3 sequence (DNA): TGTGCCAGCAGTCTATGGGCAAGCTCTGGAAACACCATATATTTT. The J gene is TRBJ1-3, the V gene TRBV7-8, with D unresolved. The V and J ends lost 6 bases and 0 bases respectively, with 12 bases between them. The CDR3 runs to 15 residues. CDR1 SGHVS and CDR2 FQNEAQ come from the germline V gene. Complete variable domain (other parts from reference TRBV7-8 and TRBJ1-3): GAGVSQSPRYKVAKRGQDVALRCDPISGHVSLFWYQQALGQGPEFLTYFQNEAQLDKSGLPSDRFFAERPEGSVSTLKIQRTQQEDSAVYLCASSLWASSGNTIYFGEGSWLTVV.

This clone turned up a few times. The CDR3 spells CASSQIVGYEQFF. The CDR3 DNA reads TGTGCCAGCAGTCAGATAGTGGGCTATGAGCAGTTCTTC. The V and J genes are TRBV27 and TRBJ2-1; D gene ambiguous. CDR1 MNHEY and CDR2 SMNVEV come from the germline V gene (reference sequence). V was clipped by 5 bases and J by 8 bases, with 13 bases between them. The length of the CDR3 is 13 residues.

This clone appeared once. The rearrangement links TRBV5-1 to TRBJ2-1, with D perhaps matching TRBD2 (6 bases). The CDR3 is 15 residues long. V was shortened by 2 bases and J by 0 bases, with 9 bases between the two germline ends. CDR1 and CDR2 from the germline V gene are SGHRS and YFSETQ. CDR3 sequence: CASSLTSNSYNEQFF. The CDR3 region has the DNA TGCGCCAGCAGCTTAACTAGCAACTCCTACAATGAGCAGTTCTTC.

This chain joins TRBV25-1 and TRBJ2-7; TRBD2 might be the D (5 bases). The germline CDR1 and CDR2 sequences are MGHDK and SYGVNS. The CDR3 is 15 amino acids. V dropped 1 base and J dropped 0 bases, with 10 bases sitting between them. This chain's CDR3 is CASSESSRSSYEQYF. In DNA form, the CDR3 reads TGTGCCAGCAGTGAATCTAGCAGGAGCTCCTACGAGCAGTACTTC.

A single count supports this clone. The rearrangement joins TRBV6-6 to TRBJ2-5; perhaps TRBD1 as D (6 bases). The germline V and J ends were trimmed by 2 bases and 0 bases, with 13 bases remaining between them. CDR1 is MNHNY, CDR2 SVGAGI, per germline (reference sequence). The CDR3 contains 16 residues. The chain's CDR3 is CASSYIGQQYQETQYF. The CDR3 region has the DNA TGTGCCAGCAGTTACATCGGACAGCAGTACCAAGAGACCCAGTACTTC.

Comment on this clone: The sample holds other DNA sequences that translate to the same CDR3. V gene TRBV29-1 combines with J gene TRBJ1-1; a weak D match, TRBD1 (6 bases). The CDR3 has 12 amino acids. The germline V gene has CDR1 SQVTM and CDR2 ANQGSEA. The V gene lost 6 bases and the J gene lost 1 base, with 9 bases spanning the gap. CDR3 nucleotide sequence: TGCAGCGTCGGACAGACGAACACTGAAGCTTTCTTT. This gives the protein CSVGQTNTEAFF.

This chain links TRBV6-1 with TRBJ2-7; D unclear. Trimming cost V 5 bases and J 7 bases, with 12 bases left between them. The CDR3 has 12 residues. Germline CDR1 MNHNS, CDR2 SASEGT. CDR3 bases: TGTGCCAGCAGTAAAAAGCTAGGTGAGCAGTACTTC. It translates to CASSKKLGEQYF.

The CDR3 DNA follows: TGTGCCAGCTCACTTAACGCTCCGGGACAGTCACAGACCCAGTACTTC. Its translation: CASSLNAPGQSQTQYF. The V and J genes are TRBV18 and TRBJ2-5; TRBD1 aligns across 7 bases. The CDR3 totals 16 residues. J was trimmed by 6 bases and V by 4 bases; bases with no gene match: 14. CDR1 KGHSH and CDR2 LQKENI come from the germline V gene.

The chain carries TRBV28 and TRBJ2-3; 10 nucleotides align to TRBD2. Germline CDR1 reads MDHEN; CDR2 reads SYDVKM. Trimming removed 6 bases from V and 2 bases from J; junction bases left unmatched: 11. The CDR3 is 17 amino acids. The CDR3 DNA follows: TGTGCCAGCAGACCATCTAGCGGGAGAGGAGCCACAGATACGCAGTATTTT. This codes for CASRPSSGRGATDTQYF.

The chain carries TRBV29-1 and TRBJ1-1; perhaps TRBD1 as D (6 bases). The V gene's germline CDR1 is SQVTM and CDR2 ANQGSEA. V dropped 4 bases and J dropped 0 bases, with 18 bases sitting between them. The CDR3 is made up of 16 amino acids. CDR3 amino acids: CSVVLVGDRMNTEAFF. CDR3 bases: TGCAGCGTTGTATTGGTGGGAGACAGGATGAACACTGAAGCTTTCTTT.

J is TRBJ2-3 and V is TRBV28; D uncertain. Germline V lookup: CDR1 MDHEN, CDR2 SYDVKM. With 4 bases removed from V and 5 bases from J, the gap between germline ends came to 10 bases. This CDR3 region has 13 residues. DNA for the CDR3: TGTGCCAGCAGTTGGGTACGCAAAGATACGCAGTATTTT. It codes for CASSWVRKDTQYF.